This TCR beta chain is from a study of early T cells in non-severe SARS-CoV-2 infection. This clonotype has a count of ten or more. MiXCR was run by TCRdb on the 5' RACE reads, yielding one entry per CDR3 protein. The repertoire holds fewer than 85,000 distinct CDR3 sequences, with roughly 12% as singletons. The CDR3 loop spans 14 amino acids. Looked up from germline, CDR1 is LGHDT and CDR2 is YNNKEL (reference sequence). Trimming took off 1 base at V and 1 base at J, with 5 bases between the two ends. Material for sequencing was whole blood. The chain links TRBV3-1 to TRBJ2-4; possibly TRBD1 for D (5 bases). The receptor's source is an adult who was a healthcare worker with PCR-confirmed SARS-CoV-2 infection or an uninfected control (not recorded which). The CDR3 region has the DNA TGTGCCAGCAGCCAAGCAGGGGCCAAAAACATTCAGTACTTC. It yields the protein CASSQAGAKNIQYF.